The 20 T cell receptor beta chains listed next were all sequenced from one sample in a study of T cells after yellow fever vaccination. MiXCR, applied by TCRdb to the 5' RACE reads, yields one record per CDR3 protein. The sample carries under 250,000 distinct CDR3 sequences, approximately 3% recorded once. The sample was CD4+ T cells sorted from PBMCs, taken 10 days after the yellow fever booster vaccination. The receptors stem from a man between 18 and 29 years old who received the YFV17D yellow fever vaccine.

V usage is TRBV10-3 and J usage is TRBJ2-5; D is uncertain. In germline, CDR1 is ENHRY, CDR2 SYGVKD. Trimming cost V 3 bases and J 0 bases, with 11 bases left between them. CDR3 length equals 15 residues. The CDR3 loop reads CAISDSVRHQETQYF. The DNA for the CDR3 is TGTGCCATCAGTGATTCCGTCCGGCACCAAGAGACCCAGTACTTC.

This clonotype was detected ten times or more. This chain joins TRBV7-2 and TRBJ2-1; D possibly matches TRBD1 or TRBD2 (6 bases each). The CDR3 loop spans 13 amino acids. Trimming took off 1 base at V and 12 bases at J, with 13 bases between the two ends. Germline-derived CDR1 and CDR2 are SGHTA and FQGNSA. The chain's CDR3 is CASSLGPEGVQFF. CDR3 coding DNA: TGTGCCAGCAGCTTAGGTCCGGAGGGGGTGCAGTTCTTC. Full variable domain (remainder filled in from reference TRBV7-2 and TRBJ2-1): GAGVSQSPSNKVTEKGKDVELRCDPISGHTALYWYRQSLGQGLEFLIYFQGNSAPDKSGLPSDRFSAERTGGSVSTLTIQRTQQEDSAVYLCASSLGPEGVQFFGPGTRLTVL.

This clonotype was detected only a few times. The chain's CDR3 is CAWSGGAEQYF. The DNA for the CDR3 is TGTGCCTGGAGTGGGGGAGCCGAGCAGTACTTC. V is TRBV30 and J is TRBJ2-7; D possibly corresponds to TRBD2 (5 bases). The germline gives CDR1 GTSNPN, CDR2 SVGIG (reference sequence). V was clipped by 1 base and J by 6 bases, with 7 bases between them. The CDR3 length is 11 residues.

This clonotype has a count of ten or more. J is TRBJ2-3 and V is TRBV28; TRBD2 agrees at 15 bases. Germline loops: CDR1 MDHEN, CDR2 SYDVKM. CDR3 length: 17 residues. V shed 4 bases and J 5 bases; nucleotides not matched to a gene: 7. The CDR3 nucleotides are TGTGCCAGCAGTTGGCTTCGGACTAGCGGGGGGGGAGATACGCAGTATTTT. Residues: CASSWLRTSGGGDTQYF.

This clonotype showed up many times. V usage is TRBV12-3 or TRBV12-4 and J usage is TRBJ1-1; D is perhaps TRBD1 (5 bases). The CDR3 runs 14 residues. The ends were cut back, 5 bases at V and 1 base at J, with 11 bases in the middle. CDR3 DNA sequence: TGTGCCAGCAGTGAGGGACGGTGGAACACTGAAGCTTTCTTT. Amino acids: CASSEGRWNTEAFF.

This clonotype has a handful of counts. V usage is TRBV14 and J usage is TRBJ2-1; 7 bases align to TRBD1. Germline loops: CDR1 SGHDN, CDR2 FVKESK. V dropped 4 bases and J dropped 9; count of bases not matched to a gene: 9. This CDR3 region has 14 residues. CDR3 coding DNA: TGTGCCAGCAGCCCCGGACAGGTCCACGGTGAGCAGTTCTTC. The encoded protein is CASSPGQVHGEQFF.

Only a few counts were recorded for this clonotype. The chain employs TRBV2 and TRBJ2-2; tentatively, D is TRBD1 (5 bases). V dropped 6 bases and J dropped 2 bases, with 7 bases sitting between them. The CDR3 has 13 amino acids. The germline V gene has CDR1 SNHLY and CDR2 FYNNEI. CDR3 in DNA: TGTGCCAGCAGACAGGATAACACCGGGGAGCTGTTTTTT. It translates to CASRQDNTGELFF.

This clonotype was observed a handful of times. The gene calls are TRBV7-3 and TRBJ2-3, with D tentatively TRBD1 (6 bases). Germline CDR1 is SGHTA and CDR2 is FQGTGA. CDR3 length: 15 residues. Trimming pared 1 base from V and 0 bases from J, leaving 8 bases between. Written as DNA, the CDR3 is TGTGCCAGCAGCTTAAGGGGGCGAAGCACAGATACGCAGTATTTT. Its translation is CASSLRGRSTDTQYF.

This chain uses TRBV7-2 with TRBJ1-2; no reliable D call. Germline V gene data show CDR1 as SGHTA and CDR2 as FQGNSA. Trimming took off 5 bases at V and 5 bases at J, with 18 bases between the two ends. The CDR3 runs 15 residues. The CDR3 nucleotides read TGTGCCAGCAGCAATTTCGAGGGCAGAGAGTATGGCTACACCTTC. Protein product: CASSNFEGREYGYTF.

This clonotype was found many times. The chain is built from TRBV19 and TRBJ2-7; unclear D gene. The CDR3 is 13 amino acids. Germline V lookup: CDR1 LNHDA, CDR2 SQIVND (reference sequence). The V end was cut by 3 bases, the J end by 1 base, with 7 bases between. The CDR3 DNA follows: TGTGCCAGTAGTATCCTACCTTCCTACGAGCAGTACGTC. This gives the protein CASSILPSYEQYV.

The rearrangement links TRBV12-3 or TRBV12-4 to TRBJ2-5; the match to TRBD2 covers 12 bases. The CDR3 loop spans 16 amino acids. V shed 3 bases, J shed 4 bases, and the junction held 6 bases outside the gene matches. As DNA, the CDR3 is TGTGCCAGCAGTTTTCTAGCGGGGGGGCCGGGAGAGACCCAGTACTTC. This gives the protein CASSFLAGGPGETQYF.

This clonotype was picked up a small number of times. This chain joins TRBV18 and TRBJ2-2; D unclear. Germline V CDR1 and CDR2: KGHSH, LQKENI. The CDR3 sequence is 14 residues long. Between the trimmed V and J ends, which lost 0 bases and 5 bases, there was a span of 7 bases. The DNA for the CDR3 is TGTGCCAGCTCACCACCGGTGGTAACCGGGGAGCTGTTTTTT. This translates into CASSPPVVTGELFF. The full variable domain, in which reference TRBV18 and TRBJ2-2 provide the parts outside the CDR3, is NAGVMQNPRHLVRRRGQEARLRCSPMKGHSHVYWYRQLPEEGLKFMVYLQKENIIDESGMPKERFSAEFPKEGPSILRIQQVVRGDSAAYFCASSPPVVTGELFFGEGSRLTVL.

This clonotype was seen ten or more times. The chain links TRBV5-1 to TRBJ1-5; D is perhaps TRBD1 (5 bases). This CDR3 comprises 13 residues. The germline V gene has CDR1 SGHRS and CDR2 YFSETQ. V shed 4 bases and J shed 9 bases, with 14 bases lying between them. CDR3 amino acids: CASSLRGPGPQHF. The CDR3, as DNA: TGCGCCAGCAGCCTACGGGGACCGGGGCCCCAGCATTTT.

V gene TRBV11-2 combines with J gene TRBJ2-1; 9 nucleotides line up with TRBD2. The CDR3 is made up of 18 amino acids. V lost 0 bases and J lost 7; bases outside the gene matches: 13. Germline CDR1 reads SGHAT; CDR2 reads FQNNGV. CDR3 sequence: CASSLDRGSGGWGNEQFF. The CDR3 region has the DNA TGTGCCAGCAGCTTAGATCGGGGTAGCGGGGGTTGGGGGAATGAGCAGTTCTTC. The variable domain in full, completed from reference TRBV11-2 and TRBJ2-1, reads EAGVAQSPRYKIIEKRQSVAFWCNPISGHATLYWYQQILGQGPKLLIQFQNNGVVDDSQLPKDRFSAERLKGVDSTLKIQPAKLEDSAVYLCASSLDRGSGGWGNEQFFGPGTRLTVL.

This clonotype appeared many times. This chain joins TRBV5-1 and TRBJ1-1; no definite D call. Looked up from germline, CDR1 is SGHRS and CDR2 is YFSETQ. The CDR3 has 14 amino acids. Trimming removed 1 base from V and 2 bases from J, with 9 bases in between. This chain's CDR3 is CASSLMQTNTEAFF. Written as DNA, the CDR3 is TGCGCCAGCAGCTTGATGCAGACAAACACTGAAGCTTTCTTT. Based on the CDR3 plus reference TRBV5-1 and TRBJ1-1, the full variable domain is KAGVTQTPRYLIKTRGQQVTLSCSPISGHRSVSWYQQTPGQGLQFLFEYFSETQRNKGNFPGRFSGRQFSNSRSEMNVSTLELGDSALYLCASSLMQTNTEAFFGQGTRLTVV.

This clonotype was observed many times. V usage is TRBV9 and J usage is TRBJ2-3, with 8 bases lining up with TRBD2. J was trimmed by 7 bases and V by 3 bases; bases with no gene match: 7. This CDR3 comprises 14 residues. The V gene's germline CDR1 is SGDLS and CDR2 YYNGEE. CDR3 coding DNA: TGTGCCAGCAGCGGGGACGGGGGGGCACATACGCAGTATTTT. This codes for CASSGDGGAHTQYF.

The table lists this clonotype with many counts. The CDR3 sequence is CASSLVGPGELFF. CDR3 bases: TGTGCCAGCAGCTTAGTGGGGCCCGGGGAGCTGTTTTTT. The V call is TRBV7-8, the J call TRBJ2-2; D might be TRBD1 (5 bases). The CDR3 extends over 13 amino acids. V lost 1 base and J 6 bases, leaving 6 bases between the germline ends. CDR1 and CDR2 (germline): SGHVS, FQNEAQ.

This clonotype was seen repeatedly, ten times or more. The rearrangement joins TRBV11-2 to TRBJ2-4, with TRBD1 matching 7 bases. With V trimmed by 5 bases and J by 6 bases, 10 bases remained unmatched. Per germline, CDR1 SGHAT and CDR2 FQNNGV. The CDR3 contains 15 residues. The DNA for the CDR3 is TGTGCCAGCAGCCAACATAGACAGGGTGTAAACATTCAGTACTTC. It specifies CASSQHRQGVNIQYF.

Many counts were recorded for this clonotype. This chain links TRBV7-2 with TRBJ2-4; 8 nucleotides match TRBD1. CDR1 is SGHTA, CDR2 FQGNSA, per germline. The CDR3 spans 13 residues. V lost 3 bases and J lost 7; bases outside the gene matches: 2. The CDR3: CASSLQGANIQYF. For the CDR3, the DNA is TGTGCCAGCAGCTTGCAGGGGGCTAACATTCAGTACTTC.

This clonotype was recorded at least ten times. The chain employs TRBV12-3 or TRBV12-4 and TRBJ2-1; D possibly corresponds to TRBD1 (5 bases). The CDR3 length is 12 residues. Trimming left V 5 bases short and J 12 bases short, with 14 bases between. Written as DNA, the CDR3 is TGTGCCAGCAGTCCCGGCGGCAGGGCGCAGTTCTTC. As protein: CASSPGGRAQFF.